The 15 T cell receptor beta chains below all came from one sample that was sequenced in a study of control samples from healthy donors and cancer patients. Sequencing used immunoSEQ multiplex PCR; TCRdb keeps in-frame clones, though not all of them. The sample carries over 110,000 clones, roughly 92% recorded once. The sequenced material came from blood. Source of these receptors: a man aged 25 to 40 in good health.

CDR3 region: CASSGWAGTLNTEAFF. The CDR3, as DNA: TGTGCCAGCAGCGGGTGGGCAGGGACCTTGAACACTGAAGCTTTCTTT. This chain links TRBV5-5 with TRBJ1-1, with a tentative D call TRBD1 (5 bases). The V end lost 4 bases, the J end lost 0 bases, and 16 bases lay between the germline ends. This CDR3 region has 16 residues. Germline V gene lookup returns CDR1 SGHKS and CDR2 YYEKEE (reference sequence).

Only one count was recorded for this clone. This sequence joins TRBV6-2 or TRBV6-3 and TRBJ1-2, with D possibly TRBD1 on 6 matching bases. V dropped 5 bases and J dropped 2 bases, with 9 bases sitting between them. Per the germline V gene, CDR1 is MNHEY and CDR2 is SVGEGT. This CDR3 contains 13 residues. Written as DNA, the CDR3 is TGTGCCAGCAGTAGAGACAGGAACTATGGCTACACCTTC. Encoded protein: CASSRDRNYGYTF.

In this sample, this clone turned up once. The chain has TRBV21-1 and TRBJ1-1. TRBV21-1 is annotated as a pseudogene. The CDR3 consists of 18 residues. The chain's CDR3 is CASSKKQTRGHQNTEAFF. CDR3 nucleotide sequence: TGTGCCAGCAGCAAAAAACAAACTAGAGGACATCAGAACACTGAAGCTTTCTTT.

The rearrangement links TRBV7-2 to TRBJ2-1; no clear D gene. The CDR3 covers 18 residues. V was cut by 3 bases and J by 1 base, with 19 bases left in between. Germline V gives CDR1 SGHTA, CDR2 FQGNSA. This chain's CDR3 is CASSFEPVGGRSYNEQFF. In DNA, the CDR3 is TGTGCCAGCAGCTTTGAACCGGTGGGCGGTCGATCCTACAATGAGCAGTTCTTC.

The sample holds one count of this clone. The CDR3 sequence is CAWAGGDRVRETQYF. The CDR3 DNA is TGTGCCTGGGCGGGGGGGGACAGGGTTCGAGAGACCCAGTACTTC. The chain is built from TRBV30 and TRBJ2-5; D could derive from TRBD1 or TRBD2 (9 bases each). With 5 bases removed from V and 4 bases from J, the gap between germline ends came to 20 bases. Germline V gives CDR1 GTSNPN, CDR2 SVGIG (reference sequence). There are 15 residues in the CDR3. Combining the CDR3 with reference TRBV30 and TRBJ2-5 gives the whole variable domain SQTIHQWPATLVQPVGSPLSLECTVEGTSNPNLYWYRQAAGRGLQLLFYSVGIGQISSEVPQNLSASRPQDRQFILSSKKLLLSDSGFYLCAWAGGDRVRETQYFGPGTRLLVL.

The chain links TRBV15 to TRBJ2-6; D perhaps matches TRBD2 (5 bases). This CDR3 spans 16 amino acids. Germline lookup yields CDR1 LNHNV and CDR2 YYDKDF (reference sequence). V lost 3 bases to trimming and J lost 0 bases, with 9 bases between them. CDR3 protein: CATSRLAGSGANVLTF. CDR3 sequence (DNA): TGTGCCACCAGCAGGCTCGCGGGCTCTGGGGCCAACGTCCTGACTTTC.

V gene TRBV5-1 combines with J gene TRBJ1-4; TRBD1 might be the D (6 bases). V was trimmed by 7 bases and J by 4 bases, leaving 11 bases between them. The CDR3 has 13 residues. Germline values: CDR1 SGHRS, CDR2 YFSETQ. The CDR3 protein is CASSGQVNEKLFF. CDR3 bases: TGCGCCAGCTCGGGACAAGTTAATGAAAAACTGTTTTTT.

CDR3 in amino acids: CASSGDPEGNEQFF. The CDR3, as DNA: TGTGCCAGCAGCGGGGACCCGGAGGGGAATGAGCAGTTCTTC. The V and J genes are TRBV6-2 or TRBV6-3 and TRBJ2-1; tentative D call: TRBD2 (6 bases). CDR1 is MNHEY and CDR2 is SVGEGT in the germline V gene. The V and J ends lost 6 bases and 7 bases respectively, with 16 bases between them. This CDR3 contains 14 residues.

The chain carries TRBV4-2 and TRBJ2-7; 14 bases are a match to TRBD2. J lost 0 bases, V lost 4 bases, and 11 bases had no gene match. The CDR3 runs 19 residues. Per the germline V gene, CDR1 is LGHNA and CDR2 is YNFKEQ. The CDR3 loop reads CASSRTGLAGAQSSYEQYF. The CDR3 DNA is TGTGCCAGCAGCCGGACGGGACTAGCGGGAGCCCAGAGCTCCTACGAGCAGTACTTC.

The chain couples TRBV6-4 to TRBJ1-1; D call uncertain. Germline-derived CDR1 and CDR2 are MRHNA and SNTAGT. The length of the CDR3 is 12 residues. Trimming removed 2 bases from V and 10 bases from J, with 11 bases in between. The chain's CDR3 is CASSDGSRRAFF. The CDR3 region has the DNA TGTGCCAGCAGTGACGGGTCGAGACGAGCTTTCTTT.

The J gene is TRBJ1-2, the V gene TRBV5-1, with D tentatively TRBD1 (6 bases). CDR1 SGHRS and CDR2 YFSETQ come from the germline V gene. This CDR3 has 18 amino acids. V shed 1 base and J shed 3 bases, with 22 bases lying between them. The CDR3 DNA reads as TGCGCCAGCAGCTTGCTCGGGGGCGAGACTTACCCCTACTATGGCTACACCTTC. Translating gives CASSLLGGETYPYYGYTF.

This chain connects TRBV30 to TRBJ2-7, with 8 bases that match TRBD1. V shed 3 bases and J 1 base; nucleotides not matched to a gene: 2. The CDR3 contains 13 residues. Germline CDR1 GTSNPN, CDR2 SVGIG (reference sequence). CDR3 region: CAWRTGASYEQYF. The CDR3, as DNA: TGTGCCTGGAGGACAGGGGCGTCCTACGAGCAGTACTTC. The whole variable domain, filled in from reference TRBV30 and TRBJ2-7, reads SQTIHQWPATLVQPVGSPLSLECTVEGTSNPNLYWYRQAAGRGLQLLFYSVGIGQISSEVPQNLSASRPQDRQFILSSKKLLLSDSGFYLCAWRTGASYEQYFGPGTRLTVT.

The gene calls are TRBV5-1 and TRBJ2-3; 8 bases align to TRBD1. CDR1 SGHRS and CDR2 YFSETQ come from the germline V gene. The CDR3 runs 15 residues. The V gene end was trimmed by 4 bases and the J gene end by 1 base; junction bases not matched to a gene: 5. CDR3 residues: CASSGGQGGTDTQYF. The CDR3 DNA reads TGCGCCAGCAGCGGAGGACAGGGCGGCACAGATACGCAGTATTTT. The complete variable domain, with remaining parts taken from reference TRBV5-1 and TRBJ2-3, reads KAGVTQTPRYLIKTRGQQVTLSCSPISGHRSVSWYQQTPGQGLQFLFEYFSETQRNKGNFPGRFSGRQFSNSRSEMNVSTLELGDSALYLCASSGGQGGTDTQYFGPGTRLTVL.

The rearrangement uses TRBV5-5 and TRBJ2-5; D perhaps matches TRBD2 (5 bases). Between the trimmed V and J ends, which lost 0 bases and 5 bases, there was a span of 14 bases. The germline CDR1 and CDR2 sequences are SGHKS and YYEKEE (reference sequence). The CDR3 length is 15 residues. The CDR3 sequence: CASSLAGNVRETQYF. CDR3 in DNA: TGTGCCAGCAGCTTGGCCGGGAACGTTCGGGAGACCCAGTACTTC.

This chain links TRBV7-8 with TRBJ2-2; weak D call: TRBD1 (6 bases). Germline assignment: CDR1 SGHVS and CDR2 FQNEAQ. The CDR3 has 14 amino acids. V lost 5 bases and J lost 6, with 13 bases in between. Written as DNA, the CDR3 is TGTGCCAGCAGCAACAGGGTTCCCGCCGGGGAGCTGTTTTTT. Protein: CASSNRVPAGELFF.